The rows below give T cell receptor beta chains drawn from one sample of a study of Ad26.COV2.S vaccination and SARS-CoV-2 variants. The protocol was immunoSEQ multiplex PCR, while the TCRdb copy is restricted to in-frame clones and leaves out a portion. The sample yields 350,000 to 500,000 clones, about nine tenths seen once. The sample here was peripheral blood, taken in a trial of Ad26.COV2.S vaccine versus placebo. Receptor source: a person between 18 and 65 years old who received the Ad26.COV2.S COVID-19 vaccine or a placebo. Each CDR3 is given without its conserved first and last residue. The order of the fields is J gene, clone size, V gene, CDR3 length, CDR3 protein. Expanded clones get a size class; other rows say once, few or many, or leave the size out.

j_gene: TRBJ2-2; abundance: NA; v_gene: TRBV9; len: 13; CDR3aa: ASSTSGRITGELF
j_gene: TRBJ2-7; abundance: NA; v_gene: TRBV20-1; len: 9; CDR3aa: SARASGYVY
j_gene: TRBJ2-7; abundance: NA; v_gene: TRBV9; len: 12; CDR3aa: ASSVSYQGYEQY
j_gene: TRBJ2-7; abundance: NA; v_gene: TRBV6-5; len: 13; CDR3aa: ASSPRLGRSYEQY
j_gene: TRBJ2-7; abundance: NA; v_gene: TRBV27; len: 12; CDR3aa: ATQPQGPPYEQY
j_gene: TRBJ2-5; abundance: once; v_gene: TRBV5-1; len: 10; CDR3aa: ASSFGEQTQY
j_gene: TRBJ2-7; abundance: NA; v_gene: TRBV19; len: 18; CDR3aa: ASSNVMRLAGSGHFYEQY
j_gene: TRBJ2-4; abundance: NA; v_gene: TRBV7-2; len: 13; CDR3aa: ASSLNRLAKNIQY
j_gene: TRBJ2-1; abundance: few; v_gene: TRBV6-2/TRBV6-3; len: 16; CDR3aa: ASSTPPSWDRPGGEQF
j_gene: TRBJ2-3; abundance: NA; v_gene: TRBV6-5; len: 11; CDR3aa: ASRVSRTDTQY
j_gene: TRBJ2-7; abundance: once; v_gene: TRBV2; len: 13; CDR3aa: ASSVGHTLSYEQY
j_gene: TRBJ1-4; abundance: NA; v_gene: TRBV7-8; len: 13; CDR3aa: ASSSWTGRNEKLF
j_gene: TRBJ2-7; abundance: few; v_gene: TRBV20-1; len: 9; CDR3aa: SARGRYEQY
j_gene: TRBJ2-7; abundance: NA; v_gene: TRBV28; len: 14; CDR3aa: ASSPSSGHGVYEQY
j_gene: TRBJ1-1; abundance: few; v_gene: TRBV30; len: 12; CDR3aa: AWSGTAANTEAF
j_gene: TRBJ1-1; abundance: NA; v_gene: TRBV30; len: 11; CDR3aa: AWTRLLNTEAF
j_gene: TRBJ2-3; abundance: once; v_gene: TRBV7-8; len: 15; CDR3aa: ASGHPGLAGAGDTQY
j_gene: TRBJ2-5; abundance: NA; v_gene: TRBV7-8; len: 13; CDR3aa: ASSLSEGPQETQY
j_gene: TRBJ2-7; abundance: NA; v_gene: TRBV5-1; len: 12; CDR3aa: ASSLDPSGYEQY
j_gene: TRBJ2-7; abundance: NA; v_gene: TRBV28; len: 12; CDR3aa: ASSLSQYYYEQY
j_gene: TRBJ1-4; abundance: NA; v_gene: TRBV21-1; len: 18; CDR3aa: ASSRTRDRCCFGSNEKLF
j_gene: TRBJ2-7; abundance: once; v_gene: TRBV5-1; len: 13; CDR3aa: ASSLVTGTSYEQY
j_gene: TRBJ2-5; abundance: NA; v_gene: TRBV6-2/TRBV6-3; len: 12; CDR3aa: ASSSGAVQETQY
j_gene: TRBJ1-5; abundance: NA; v_gene: TRBV7-2; len: 14; CDR3aa: ASSLNSAGRGQPQH
j_gene: TRBJ2-7; abundance: NA; v_gene: TRBV7-9; len: 12; CDR3aa: ASSLGGLAGEQY
j_gene: TRBJ2-1; abundance: once; v_gene: TRBV7-9; len: 11; CDR3aa: ASRPPNDNEQF
j_gene: TRBJ2-5; abundance: NA; v_gene: TRBV18; len: 12; CDR3aa: ASSMRGGQETQY
j_gene: TRBJ2-1; abundance: NA; v_gene: TRBV12-3/TRBV12-4; len: 10; CDR3aa: ASSLSYNEQF
j_gene: TRBJ2-1; abundance: NA; v_gene: TRBV4-2; len: 13; CDR3aa: ASSLDRGLNNEQF
j_gene: TRBJ1-3; abundance: NA; v_gene: TRBV12-2; len: 12; CDR3aa: ASRLGSSGNTIY
j_gene: TRBJ2-3; abundance: NA; v_gene: TRBV7-9; len: 14; CDR3aa: ASSLAGTVKDGTQY
j_gene: TRBJ2-7; abundance: NA; v_gene: TRBV7-2; len: 13; CDR3aa: ASSEQTGGFYEQY
j_gene: TRBJ2-7; abundance: NA; v_gene: TRBV9; len: 14; CDR3aa: ASSVGEGWNGYEQY
j_gene: TRBJ2-7; abundance: once; v_gene: TRBV7-2; len: 10; CDR3aa: ASRRDNYEQY
j_gene: TRBJ2-1; abundance: NA; v_gene: TRBV24-1; len: 14; CDR3aa: ATSDWTSGSLGEQF
j_gene: TRBJ2-5; abundance: NA; v_gene: TRBV19; len: 13; CDR3aa: ASSMLSSGKETQY
j_gene: TRBJ2-3; abundance: NA; v_gene: TRBV24-1; len: 11; CDR3aa: ATMTSGTDTQY
j_gene: TRBJ2-7; abundance: NA; v_gene: TRBV27; len: 13; CDR3aa: ASSQLPKSPYEQY
j_gene: TRBJ2-7; abundance: NA; v_gene: TRBV15; len: 13; CDR3aa: ATSRGRGGGYEQY
j_gene: TRBJ2-5; abundance: NA; v_gene: TRBV3-1/TRBV3-2; len: 13; CDR3aa: ATSPYGGRGETQY
j_gene: TRBJ1-5; abundance: NA; v_gene: TRBV28; len: 12; CDR3aa: ASSLRGASQPQH
j_gene: TRBJ2-1; abundance: NA; v_gene: TRBV7-3; len: 11; CDR3aa: ASSRTGSSEQF
j_gene: TRBJ1-6; abundance: NA; v_gene: TRBV27; len: 15; CDR3aa: ASSFTPGGSLNSPLH
j_gene: TRBJ2-2; abundance: NA; v_gene: TRBV28; len: 12; CDR3aa: ASMISGSGGELF
j_gene: TRBJ2-2; abundance: NA; v_gene: TRBV18; len: 13; CDR3aa: ASSPASRGAGELF
j_gene: TRBJ1-4; abundance: NA; v_gene: TRBV18; len: 13; CDR3aa: ASSPRTDENEKLF
j_gene: TRBJ2-3; abundance: NA; v_gene: TRBV19; len: 12; CDR3aa: ASSIGQGKWAQY
j_gene: TRBJ1-3; abundance: once; v_gene: TRBV7-9; len: 12; CDR3aa: ASTPQSSGNTIY
j_gene: TRBJ2-7; abundance: NA; v_gene: TRBV12-3/TRBV12-4; len: 10; CDR3aa: ASSLMTYEQY
j_gene: TRBJ2-7; abundance: NA; v_gene: TRBV15; len: 11; CDR3aa: ATSRGTPYEQY
j_gene: TRBJ2-2; abundance: NA; v_gene: TRBV6-2/TRBV6-3; len: 17; CDR3aa: ASSYSSSAGQGRPGELF
j_gene: TRBJ2-5; abundance: NA; v_gene: TRBV9; len: 13; CDR3aa: ASSPRQGRGETQY
j_gene: TRBJ2-7; abundance: few; v_gene: TRBV6-2/TRBV6-3; len: 12; CDR3aa: ASSYSESGYEQY
j_gene: TRBJ1-5; abundance: NA; v_gene: TRBV28; len: 12; CDR3aa: ASSFRGAGQPQH
j_gene: TRBJ1-4; abundance: NA; v_gene: TRBV28; len: 13; CDR3aa: ASSRPGGLGEKLF
j_gene: TRBJ2-7; abundance: few; v_gene: TRBV19; len: 11; CDR3aa: ASSIEQGQEQY
j_gene: TRBJ2-1; abundance: few; v_gene: TRBV2; len: 13; CDR3aa: ASSPTSGIGVSQF